The clone carrying this T cell receptor beta chain was recorded only once. These data belong to a study of blood T cell repertoires in COVID-19. Clones were sequenced by immunoSEQ multiplex PCR, and TCRdb holds only the in-frame ones, with some missing. The sample has fewer than 250,000 clones, around nine tenths seen once. Germline V gives CDR1 SEHNR, CDR2 FQNEAQ (reference sequence). The CDR3 runs to 18 residues. V shed 5 bases, J shed 0 bases, and the junction held 10 bases outside the gene matches. V usage is TRBV7-9 and J usage is TRBJ2-6; 7 bases are shared with TRBD1. This TCR was sampled from a man between 60 and 75 years old who had recovered from COVID-19. Sequencing was done on a sample of peripheral blood. The CDR3 nucleotides read TGTGCCAGCAGCCCGCGACAGGGTCAGAGCTCTGGGGCCAACGTCCTGACTTTC. It yields the protein CASSPRQGQSSGANVLTF.